In its sample, the clone carrying this T cell receptor (beta chain) was seen many times. These data come from a study of T cells in Graves' hyperthyroidism and ophthalmopathy. Germline assignment: CDR1 MDHEN and CDR2 SYDVKM. The CDR3 is 15 residues long. The V and J ends lost 6 bases and 1 base respectively, with 16 bases between them. TCR beta CDR3 region amplification was performed from RNA transcripts. First-round RT-PCR of the TCR CDR3 relied on the HTBI primer set. TCRdb re-analysed the multiplex PCR reads in MiXCR, keeping a single row per CDR3 protein. The repertoire holds roughly 740,000 distinct CDR3 sequences, with about a sixth as singletons.

The sequence was collected from a man younger than 35 with Graves' hyperthyroidism. The chain uses TRBV28 and TRBJ2-7; TRBD1 might be the D (6 bases). The specimen was blood. CDR3 sequence: CASSFDRKGSYEQYF. As DNA, the CDR3 is TGTGCCAGCAGCTTCGACAGGAAAGGTTCCTACGAGCAGTACTTC.